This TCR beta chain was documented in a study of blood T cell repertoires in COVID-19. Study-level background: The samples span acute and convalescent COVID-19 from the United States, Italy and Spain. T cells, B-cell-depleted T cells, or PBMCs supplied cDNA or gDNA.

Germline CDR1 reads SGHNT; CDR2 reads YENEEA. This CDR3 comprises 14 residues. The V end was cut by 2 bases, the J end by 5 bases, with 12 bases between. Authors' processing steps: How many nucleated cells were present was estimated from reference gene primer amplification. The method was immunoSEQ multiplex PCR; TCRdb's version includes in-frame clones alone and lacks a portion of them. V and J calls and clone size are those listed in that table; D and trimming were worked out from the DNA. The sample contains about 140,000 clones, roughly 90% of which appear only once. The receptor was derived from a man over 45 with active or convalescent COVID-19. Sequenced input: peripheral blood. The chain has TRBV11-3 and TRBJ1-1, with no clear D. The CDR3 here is CASSLSGRTTEAFF. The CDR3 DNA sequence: TGTGCCAGCAGCTTATCGGGTAGAACAACTGAAGCTTTCTTT.